This is a list of T cell receptor beta chains from one sample in a study of CD8 T cells in Susac syndrome. TCRdb re-called the immunoSEQ multiplex PCR reads through MiXCR, storing one row per CDR3 protein. The repertoire includes 240,000 or so distinct CDR3 sequences, around 96% of them detected once, and approximately 0.1% sits in the top ten. Sample: CD4+ T cells from PBMCs. The source of these receptors is a human donor with Susac syndrome. Each CDR3 is given with its conserved first and last residue. D genes are given only for firm matches. Clone size is shown for a subset of rows, as once, few, many or a class of expanded clone.

j_call clone_size d_call v_call cdr3_aa cdr3_nt
TRBJ2-1 . . TRBV21-1 CASSKGPKYNEQFF TGTGCCAGCAGCAAAGGGCCTAAATACAATGAGCAGTTCTTC
TRBJ2-7 . TRBD2 TRBV5-4 CASSLGTSGTAPSYEQYF TGTGCCAGCAGCTTGGGGACTAGCGGGACCGCCCCTTCCTACGAGCAGTACTTC
TRBJ2-2 . . TRBV30 CAWSVAGPGELFF TGTGCCTGGAGTGTGGCAGGGCCCGGGGAGCTGTTTTTT
TRBJ2-7 . TRBD2 TRBV19 CASSIILAGGYEQYF TGTGCCAGTAGTATAATCTTAGCGGGAGGGTACGAGCAGTACTTC
TRBJ1-5 . . TRBV20-1 CSGADSNQPQHF TGCAGTGGGGCTGACAGCAATCAGCCCCAGCATTTT
TRBJ1-2 . . TRBV9 CASSALEGGHSRGYTF TGTGCCAGCAGCGCCCTCGAGGGGGGACACTCTCGTGGCTACACCTTC
TRBJ2-5 . . TRBV20-1 CSARWVGTQYF TGCAGTGCTAGATGGGTCGGGACCCAGTACTTC
TRBJ1-1 . . TRBV15 CATSRDRGIPHEAFF TGTGCCACCAGCAGAGATCGGGGGATACCCCATGAAGCTTTCTTT
TRBJ1-2 . . TRBV29-1 CSVDPRGANYGYTF TGCAGCGTTGACCCCCGCGGAGCTAACTATGGCTACACCTTC
TRBJ1-1 . . TRBV19 CASSQAGGAATEAFF TGTGCCAGTAGTCAGGCGGGAGGGGCGGCCACTGAAGCTTTCTTT
TRBJ1-3 . . TRBV7-7 CASSGREASSGNTIYF TGTGCTAGCAGCGGAAGGGAGGCGAGCTCTGGAAACACCATATATTTT
TRBJ2-5 . . TRBV11-2 CASTLGETQYF TGTGCCAGCACTTTAGGGGAGACCCAGTACTTC
TRBJ2-4 . . TRBV29-1 CSVEDVRSLAKNIQYF TGCAGCGTTGAAGATGTACGGTCCCTAGCCAAAAACATTCAGTACTTC
TRBJ2-5 . . TRBV9 CASSVGAGQETQYF TGTGCCAGCAGCGTAGGCGCAGGACAAGAGACCCAGTACTTC
TRBJ2-1 . TRBD2 TRBV11-2 CASNLGTSGTNEQFF TGTGCCAGCAATCTAGGGACTAGCGGGACAAATGAGCAGTTCTTC
TRBJ2-3 once . TRBV18 CASSLSTGTDTQYF TGTGCCAGCTCCCTGTCCACCGGCACAGATACGCAGTATTTT
TRBJ2-5 . TRBD2 TRBV2 CASGLAGVGQETQYF TGTGCCAGCGGACTAGCGGGAGTCGGGCAAGAGACCCAGTACTTC
TRBJ2-1 . . TRBV29-1 CSVVRFSYNEQFF TGCAGCGTTGTTAGGTTCTCCTACAATGAGCAGTTCTTC
TRBJ1-1 . . TRBV19 CASKVNTEAFF TGTGCCAGTAAGGTGAACACTGAAGCTTTCTTT
TRBJ1-5 . . TRBV24-1 CATSDTGNQPQHF TGTGCCACCAGTGATACCGGCAATCAGCCCCAGCATTTT
TRBJ1-2 . . TRBV4-1 CASRSTGAYGYTF TGCGCCAGCAGATCGACTGGTGCCTATGGCTACACCTTC
TRBJ1-5 . TRBD1 TRBV20-1 CSAYRDSHSNQPQHF TGCAGTGCTTACCGGGACAGCCATAGCAATCAGCCCCAGCATTTT
TRBJ2-3 . TRBD2 TRBV29-1 CSAGGGADTQYF TGCAGCGCGGGGGGGGGTGCAGATACGCAGTATTTT
TRBJ1-2 . . TRBV5-4 CASSLSQGTYGYTF TGTGCCAGCAGCTTGTCCCAGGGGACCTATGGCTACACCTTC
TRBJ2-3 . TRBD1 TRBV30 CAWKPIDRGGTDTQYF TGTGCCTGGAAACCCATAGACAGGGGAGGAACAGATACGCAGTATTTT
TRBJ2-7 . . TRBV28 CASSFGFGDKPYEQYF TGTGCCAGCAGTTTTGGGTTTGGGGACAAGCCTTACGAGCAGTACTTC
TRBJ2-7 . TRBD1 TRBV29-1 CSVGVRDRAYEQYF TGCAGCGTTGGGGTCCGGGACAGGGCTTACGAGCAGTACTTC
TRBJ2-7 . . TRBV27 CASSRITGVSYEQYF TGTGCCAGCAGCCGAATAACCGGGGTTTCCTACGAGCAGTACTTC
TRBJ2-2 . TRBD2 TRBV7-3 CASSLTDLGLAATGELFF TGTGCCAGCAGCTTAACGGATCTGGGACTAGCGGCCACCGGGGAGCTGTTTTTT
TRBJ2-2 once . TRBV15 CATRRPFPPGELFF TGTGCCACCAGAAGACCCTTCCCCCCCGGGGAGCTGTTTTTT
TRBJ2-7 . . TRBV7-3 CASSKQGGSSYEQYF TGTGCCAGCAGCAAACAGGGGGGGAGCTCCTACGAGCAGTACTTC
TRBJ2-7 . . TRBV6-6 CASSYSVGEQYF TGTGCCAGCAGTTACTCAGTGGGTGAGCAGTACTTC
TRBJ2-1 once TRBD1 TRBV20-1 CSARGQDRVINEQFF TGCAGTGCTAGAGGACAGGACAGGGTGATCAATGAGCAGTTCTTC
TRBJ2-1 . . TRBV24-1 CATLGAYNEQFF TGTGCCACCCTGGGGGCGTACAATGAGCAGTTCTTC
TRBJ1-2 . . TRBV25-1 CASVQTGANYGYTF TGTGCCAGCGTACAGACTGGAGCTAACTATGGCTACACCTTC
TRBJ1-2 . . TRBV11-3 CASSLADWGLSYGYTF TGTGCCAGCAGCTTAGCCGATTGGGGGCTCAGCTATGGCTACACCTTC
TRBJ2-5 . . TRBV5-1 CASSLSGWAPQETQYF TGCGCCAGCAGCTTGAGCGGGTGGGCGCCCCAGGAGACCCAGTACTTC
TRBJ2-6 once TRBD1 TRBV24-1 CATGPGQGWAGANVLTF TGTGCCACCGGACCGGGACAGGGGTGGGCTGGGGCCAACGTCCTGACTTTC
TRBJ2-5 . . TRBV12-3/TRBV12-4 CASSSVGSVAQETQYF TGTGCCAGCAGTTCGGTCGGTAGCGTGGCCCAAGAGACCCAGTACTTC
TRBJ2-1 . TRBD2 TRBV12-3/TRBV12-4 CASSSPGTSQNEQFF TGTGCCAGCAGTTCGCCCGGGACTAGTCAGAATGAGCAGTTCTTC
TRBJ1-5 . TRBD1 TRBV19 CASRAAGQGGNQPQHF TGTGCCAGTAGGGCGGCGGGACAGGGAGGCAATCAGCCCCAGCATTTT